These 30 T cell receptor beta chains share one sample of origin, sequenced in a study of monozygotic twins with inflammatory bowel disease. No DNA is given; TCRdb re-called the 5' RACE reads and lists each CDR3 protein once. The sample data list about 160,000 distinct CDR3 sequences. The sequenced sample consisted of blood. The source is a human donor with ulcerative colitis or Crohn's disease, or a healthy co-twin of an affected twin (not recorded which).

The chain joins TRBV18 to TRBJ2-1; the TCRdb D gene call, TRBD2, has no DNA to confirm it. Per the germline V gene, CDR1 is KGHSH and CDR2 is LQKENI. This CDR3 is built from 17 residues. The CDR3 sequence: CASSHSSGGTSYNEQFF.

The rearrangement joins TRBV7-9 to TRBJ1-4. CDR1 and CDR2 from the germline V gene are SEHNR and FQNEAQ (reference sequence). The CDR3 consists of 12 residues. The CDR3: CATSTVNEKLFF.

This rearrangement joins TRBV6-2 or TRBV6-3 to TRBJ2-2. The CDR3 has 14 amino acids. The germline V gene encodes CDR1 MNHEY and CDR2 SVGEGT. The CDR3 here is CASDSRSLGGELFF.

V and J are TRBV5-1 and TRBJ2-1; TCRdb designates TRBD2, a call that cannot be tested without DNA. Germline CDR1 and CDR2: SGHRS and YFSETQ. The CDR3 is 14 amino acids. CDR3: CASSLDGLAIEQFF.

This chain uses TRBV20-1 with TRBJ2-1; TCRdb calls TRBD2, which cannot be checked without DNA. Germline V CDR1 and CDR2: DFQATT, SNEGSKA (reference sequence). This CDR3 contains 14 residues. The CDR3 protein is CSALTSRNYNEQFF.

The rearrangement links TRBV5-1 to TRBJ2-7; TCRdb's D call, TRBD1, is unchecked because there is no DNA. This CDR3 has 15 residues. The germline CDR1 and CDR2 sequences are SGHRS and YFSETQ. The CDR3 is CASSPTGQGIYEQYF.

The chain is built from TRBV20-1 and TRBJ2-6. Germline V lookup: CDR1 DFQATT, CDR2 SNEGSKA (reference sequence). CDR3 length: 12 amino acids. The CDR3: CSYQSGANVLTF.

The rearrangement uses TRBV20-1 and TRBJ2-5; TCRdb lists TRBD1, though no DNA is available to test this call. The CDR3 length is 16 residues. In germline, CDR1 is DFQATT, CDR2 SNEGSKA (reference sequence). This CDR3 is CSASLGAGGRPETQYF.

V gene TRBV6-1 combines with J gene TRBJ1-1; TCRdb names TRBD1, which stays unverified in the absence of DNA. The CDR3 loop spans 16 amino acids. Per germline, CDR1 MNHNS and CDR2 SASEGT. The CDR3 reads CASRSPGQGGYTEAFF.

CDR3 sequence: CASSTTGVYTEAFF. The V gene is TRBV5-1, the J gene TRBJ1-1; absent DNA, TCRdb's TRBD1 call cannot be checked. CDR3 size: 14 residues. Germline V lookup: CDR1 SGHRS, CDR2 YFSETQ.

The CDR3 region is CASSVRGREYYNEQFF. The chain couples TRBV9 to TRBJ2-1. The CDR3 contains 16 residues. Germline CDR1 and CDR2: SGDLS and YYNGEE.

This rearrangement joins TRBV3-1 to TRBJ2-1; TCRdb designates TRBD2, a call that cannot be tested without DNA. Germline CDR1 and CDR2: LGHDT and YNNKEL (reference sequence). The CDR3 has 17 residues. The CDR3 region is CASSQEWSSGGYNEQFF.

This sequence joins TRBV12-3 or TRBV12-4 and TRBJ2-1. This CDR3 has 13 residues. CDR3 in amino acids: CASSLEGYNEQFF.

The chain links TRBV24-1 to TRBJ2-5; TCRdb gives TRBD1 as the D gene, but with no DNA this cannot be confirmed. Germline-derived CDR1 and CDR2 are KGHDR and SFDVKD. This CDR3 comprises 17 residues. CDR3 loop: CATSDASHRDDQETQYF.

The V call is TRBV7-9, the J call TRBJ2-7; as DNA is missing, the TRBD1 call by TCRdb cannot be tested. From germline, CDR1 is SEHNR and CDR2 FQNEAQ (reference sequence). The CDR3 runs 15 residues. The CDR3 loop is CASSPSGTHSYEQYF. The full variable domain, rest sourced from reference TRBV7-9 and TRBJ2-7, is DTGVSQNPRHKITKRGQNVTFRCDPISEHNRLYWYRQTLGQGPEFLTYFQNEAQLEKSRLLSDRFSAERPKGSFSTLEIQRTEQGDSAMYLCASSPSGTHSYEQYFGPGTRLTVT.

The rearrangement uses TRBV7-2 and TRBJ2-7. Germline assignment: CDR1 SGHTA and CDR2 FQGNSA. CDR3 length equals 13 residues. CDR3 protein: CASSLDSSYEQYF.

The genes are TRBV4-3 and TRBJ2-3. From germline, CDR1 is LGHNA and CDR2 YSLEER. The CDR3 contains 15 residues. CDR3 in amino acids: CASSQGPLSTDTQYF.

This sequence joins TRBV11-2 and TRBJ2-3. Germline V gene lookup returns CDR1 SGHAT and CDR2 FQNNGV. The CDR3 runs to 14 residues. The CDR3: CASSLDYTDRTQYF. The whole variable domain, filled in from reference TRBV11-2 and TRBJ2-3, reads EAGVAQSPRYKIIEKRQSVAFWCNPISGHATLYWYQQILGQGPKLLIQFQNNGVVDDSQLPKDRFSAERLKGVDSTLKIQPAKLEDSAVYLCASSLDYTDRTQYFGPGTRLTVL.

The rearrangement joins TRBV7-3 to TRBJ2-1; TCRdb names TRBD2, which stays unverified in the absence of DNA. Germline CDR1 is SGHTA and CDR2 is FQGTGA. This CDR3 has 16 residues. The CDR3 loop reads CASSWTSGGSYNEQFF.

CDR3 residues: CASSPMTGAETQYF. The chain carries TRBV7-7 and TRBJ2-5; absent DNA, TCRdb's TRBD1 call cannot be checked. Germline values: CDR1 SSHAT, CDR2 FNYEAQ (reference sequence). The length of the CDR3 is 14 residues.

The rearrangement links TRBV4-2 to TRBJ2-3. Germline V CDR1 and CDR2: LGHNA, YNFKEQ. CDR3 length equals 14 residues. The CDR3: CASSLQLAPDTQYF.

The chain links TRBV6-5 to TRBJ1-1. CDR1 and CDR2 (germline): MNHEY, SVGAGI. This CDR3 contains 13 residues. This CDR3 is CASSRGGDTEAFF.

The rearrangement links TRBV7-2 to TRBJ1-5. Germline V gene lookup returns CDR1 SGHTA and CDR2 FQGNSA. The length of the CDR3 is 13 residues. The CDR3 is CASSLIAGQPQHF.

This chain uses TRBV20-1 with TRBJ2-2; as DNA is missing, the TRBD1 call by TCRdb cannot be tested. Germline-derived CDR1 and CDR2 are DFQATT and SNEGSKA (reference sequence). This CDR3 has 14 amino acids. The CDR3 sequence: CSAGQGASNGELFF.

V is TRBV7-9 and J is TRBJ2-6; TCRdb returns TRBD2, unconfirmable since there is no DNA. The germline V gene encodes CDR1 SEHNR and CDR2 FQNEAQ (reference sequence). This CDR3 comprises 16 residues. The CDR3 spells CASSSPGLAGANVLTF.

The chain joins TRBV7-3 to TRBJ2-2. In germline, CDR1 is SGHTA, CDR2 FQGTGA. The CDR3 extends over 14 amino acids. CDR3 in amino acids: CASSLQTWSGELFF.

The CDR3 here is CASSLADSLNEQFF. The chain joins TRBV7-2 to TRBJ2-1. CDR3 length: 14 residues. The germline V gene encodes CDR1 SGHTA and CDR2 FQGNSA.

The chain uses TRBV4-1 and TRBJ2-2; TCRdb's assignment of TRBD1 cannot be checked, as there is no DNA. CDR3 length equals 16 residues. Germline values: CDR1 MGHRA, CDR2 YSYEKL. CDR3 loop: CASSLERGRPTGELFF.

The rearrangement uses TRBV20-1 and TRBJ1-1; TCRdb selects TRBD1, and the lack of DNA leaves this call unchecked. The germline V gene has CDR1 DFQATT and CDR2 SNEGSKA (reference sequence). The CDR3 runs 12 residues. This chain's CDR3 is CSASSPPTEAFF.

The chain joins TRBV28 to TRBJ1-2. Per germline, CDR1 MDHEN and CDR2 SYDVKM. The CDR3 is made up of 13 amino acids. This CDR3 is CASSLRLSRGYTF.